This passage covers 12 T cell receptor beta chains from one sample sequenced in a study of T-cell reconstitution after alpha-beta-depleted transplantation in children. Preparation of the TCRbeta library was carried out with unique molecular identifiers. TCRdb redid the calling of the PCR reads with MiXCR, one entry per CDR3 protein. The repertoire includes a few hundred thousand distinct CDR3 sequences, 27% of them detected once, and about 35% sits in the top ten. The material sequenced was PBMCs, taken before TCRalphabeta/CD19-depleted stem cell transplant. The receptors were gathered from a boy younger than two with Wiskott-Aldrich syndrome, due to receive a stem cell transplant.

The CDR3 nucleotides read TGTGCCATCAGTGAGTCGAGCGACAGTCAGTACTTC. It is translated as CAISESSDSQYF. The gene calls are TRBV10-3 and TRBJ2-7; weak D call: TRBD1 (5 bases). V was trimmed by 0 bases and J by 10 bases, leaving 10 bases between them. This CDR3 region has 12 residues. From germline, CDR1 is ENHRY and CDR2 SYGVKD.

This clonotype has just a few counts. The rearrangement uses TRBV5-1 and TRBJ2-1; TRBD2 might be the D (6 bases). The germline V gene has CDR1 SGHRS and CDR2 YFSETQ. Trimming stripped 2 bases from V and 8 bases from J, with 14 bases between. The CDR3 totals 14 residues. CDR3 sequence (DNA): TGCGCCAGCAGCTTTTTCGGGGGACTGGATGAGCAGTTCTTC. Protein: CASSFFGGLDEQFF. Based on the CDR3 plus reference TRBV5-1 and TRBJ2-1, the full variable domain is KAGVTQTPRYLIKTRGQQVTLSCSPISGHRSVSWYQQTPGQGLQFLFEYFSETQRNKGNFPGRFSGRQFSNSRSEMNVSTLELGDSALYLCASSFFGGLDEQFFGPGTRLTVL.

This clonotype was picked up a small number of times. The CDR3: CASSLDSPRDIQYF. The CDR3 region has the DNA TGCGCCAGCAGCTTGGACTCCCCCCGAGACATTCAGTACTTC. This rearrangement joins TRBV5-1 to TRBJ2-4; D unresolved. The germline V gene encodes CDR1 SGHRS and CDR2 YFSETQ. Trimming took 0 bases from V and 8 from J, leaving 12 bases between them. The CDR3 runs to 14 residues. Full variable domain (rest looked up from reference TRBV5-1 and TRBJ2-4): KAGVTQTPRYLIKTRGQQVTLSCSPISGHRSVSWYQQTPGQGLQFLFEYFSETQRNKGNFPGRFSGRQFSNSRSEMNVSTLELGDSALYLCASSLDSPRDIQYFGAGTRLSVL.

The chain joins TRBV12-3 or TRBV12-4 to TRBJ2-2; 9 nucleotides match TRBD2. This CDR3 spans 16 amino acids. With V trimmed by 6 bases and J by 5 bases, 10 bases remained unmatched. CDR3 DNA: TGTGCCAGCAGATCACGCAGCGGGAGGAGTACCGGGGAGCTGTTTTTT. Its protein product is CASRSRSGRSTGELFF.

Only a few counts were recorded for this clonotype. The chain links TRBV12-3 or TRBV12-4 to TRBJ2-7; D ambiguous. The CDR3 is 15 amino acids. Trimming left V 1 base short and J 7 bases short, with 17 bases between. CDR3 residues: CASSLVLDSGWEQYF. The CDR3 DNA reads as TGTGCCAGCAGTTTAGTTCTCGACTCCGGGTGGGAGCAGTACTTC.

This clonotype came up a few times. V usage is TRBV5-1 and J usage is TRBJ2-3, with TRBD2 matching 12 bases. The CDR3 is 16 amino acids. Germline loops: CDR1 SGHRS, CDR2 YFSETQ. The J segment lost 5 bases and the V segment lost 2 bases, leaving 6 bases of the junction unmatched. CDR3 sequence (DNA): TGCGCCAGCAGCTTAGGGACGGGACTAGCGGGAGATACGCAGTATTTT. Translating gives CASSLGTGLAGDTQYF.

This clonotype has a handful of counts. This sequence joins TRBV2 and TRBJ2-1; D perhaps matches TRBD2 (5 bases). CDR1 is SNHLY, CDR2 FYNNEI, per germline. V was clipped by 3 bases and J by 6 bases, with 9 bases between them. The CDR3 totals 13 residues. This CDR3 reads CASSEFGVNEQFF. CDR3 coding DNA: TGTGCCAGCAGTGAGTTCGGGGTCAATGAGCAGTTCTTC. Based on the CDR3 plus reference TRBV2 and TRBJ2-1, the full variable domain is EPEVTQTPSHQVTQMGQEVILRCVPISNHLYFYWYRQILGQKVEFLVSFYNNEISEKSEIFDDQFSVERPDGSNFTLKIRSTKLEDSAMYFCASSEFGVNEQFFGPGTRLTVL.

This clonotype has more than one count but fewer than ten. The rearrangement joins TRBV20-1 to TRBJ2-7; 10 bases line up with TRBD2. The CDR3 totals 14 residues. Per germline, CDR1 DFQATT and CDR2 SNEGSKA (reference sequence). V lost 1 base to trimming and J lost 2 bases; unmatched junction nucleotides: 2. CDR3 residues: CSARVLAGTYEQYF. The CDR3 nucleotides are TGCAGTGCTAGAGTACTAGCGGGGACCTACGAGCAGTACTTC.

The chain is built from TRBV5-1 and TRBJ2-1; the D is unclear. This CDR3 is built from 14 residues. Germline lookup yields CDR1 SGHRS and CDR2 YFSETQ. Trimming cost V 0 bases and J 8 bases, with 12 bases left between them. The CDR3 DNA follows: TGCGCCAGCAGCTTGGTGTGGTGGGGTTATGAGCAGTTCTTC. Protein product: CASSLVWWGYEQFF.

The V gene is TRBV5-1, the J gene TRBJ2-7; 10 bases are shared with TRBD1. V lost 3 bases to trimming and J lost 6 bases; unmatched junction nucleotides: 6. The CDR3 length is 14 residues. Germline-derived CDR1 and CDR2 are SGHRS and YFSETQ. The CDR3 sequence is CASSSGTGEAEQYF. The CDR3, as DNA: TGCGCCAGCAGCTCCGGGACAGGGGAGGCCGAGCAGTACTTC.

Only a few counts were recorded for this clonotype. The chain combines TRBV5-1 with TRBJ2-7; D is undetermined. Trimming took off 5 bases at V and 2 bases at J, with 8 bases between the two ends. The CDR3 is 12 amino acids. Per the germline V gene, CDR1 is SGHRS and CDR2 is YFSETQ. The CDR3 protein is CASRGTPYEQYF. Written as DNA, the CDR3 is TGCGCCAGCAGGGGCACCCCCTACGAGCAGTACTTC.

The J gene is TRBJ1-1, the V gene TRBV6-5; TRBD1 aligns across 11 bases. CDR1 is MNHEY and CDR2 is SVGAGI in the germline V gene. Unmatched junction bases numbered 7, after V lost 0 bases and J lost 4 bases. There are 17 residues in the CDR3. The CDR3 DNA is TGTGCCAGCAGTTACTCATGGACAGGGGGCCGGAGCACTGAAGCTTTCTTT. Translation gives CASSYSWTGGRSTEAFF.